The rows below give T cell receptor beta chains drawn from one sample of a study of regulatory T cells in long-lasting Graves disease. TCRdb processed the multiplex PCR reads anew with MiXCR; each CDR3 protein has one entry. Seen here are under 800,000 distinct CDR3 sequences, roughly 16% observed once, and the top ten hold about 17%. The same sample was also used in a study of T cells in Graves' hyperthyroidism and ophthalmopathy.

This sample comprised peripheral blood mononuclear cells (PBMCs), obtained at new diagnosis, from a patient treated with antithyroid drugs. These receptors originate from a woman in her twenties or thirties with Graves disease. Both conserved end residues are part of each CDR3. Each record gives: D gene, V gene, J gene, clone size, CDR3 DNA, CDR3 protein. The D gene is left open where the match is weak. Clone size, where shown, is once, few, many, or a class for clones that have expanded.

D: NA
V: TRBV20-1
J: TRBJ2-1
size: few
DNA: TGCAGTGCCCCCCCGAGCTGGAGCCGATACAATGAGCAGTTCTTC
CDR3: CSAPPSWSRYNEQFF

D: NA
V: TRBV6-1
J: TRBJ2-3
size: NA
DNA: TGTGCCAGCAGGCCCCTGGGGGGGGGCGATACGCAGTATTTT
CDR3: CASRPLGGGDTQYF

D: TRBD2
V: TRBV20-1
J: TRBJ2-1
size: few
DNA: TGCAGTGCTAGGACTAGCGGGGTATACAATGAGCAGTTCTTC
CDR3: CSARTSGVYNEQFF

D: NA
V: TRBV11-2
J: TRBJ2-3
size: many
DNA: TGTGCCAGCAGCTTTATTGCCCGTTCCGATACGCAGTATTTT
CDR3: CASSFIARSDTQYF

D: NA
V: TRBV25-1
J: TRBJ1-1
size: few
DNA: TGTGCCAGCAGTGAACTCGGCAGGGGTTCGGGCACTGAAGCTTTCTTT
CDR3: CASSELGRGSGTEAFF

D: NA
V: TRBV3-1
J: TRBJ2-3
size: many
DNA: TGTGCCAGCAGCCAAGTAGGAATGGGAGATACGCAGTATTTT
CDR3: CASSQVGMGDTQYF

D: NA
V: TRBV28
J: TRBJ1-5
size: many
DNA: TGTGCCAGCAGCCCAGGGTTTAGCAATCAGCCCCAGCATTTT
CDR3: CASSPGFSNQPQHF

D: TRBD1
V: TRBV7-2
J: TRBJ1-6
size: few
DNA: TGTGCCAGCAGCTTATTGCAGGGGGCATCAAATTCACCCCTCCACTTT
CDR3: CASSLLQGASNSPLHF

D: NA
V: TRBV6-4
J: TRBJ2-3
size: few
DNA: TGTGCCAGCAGTGAACAGGGCACAGATACGCAGTATTTT
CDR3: CASSEQGTDTQYF

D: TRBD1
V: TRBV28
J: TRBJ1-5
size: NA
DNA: TGTGCCAGCAGGGAACAGGGGGCTCGGAGTTCGTCCCAGCATTTT
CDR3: CASREQGARSSSQHF

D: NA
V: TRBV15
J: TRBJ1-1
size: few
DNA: TGTGCCACCAGCAGCGAGACCTTGAGCACTGAAGCTTTCTTT
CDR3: CATSSETLSTEAFF

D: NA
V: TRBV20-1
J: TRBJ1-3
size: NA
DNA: TGCAGTGCCTACGACAGGCGGGGAAACACCATATATTTT
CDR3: CSAYDRRGNTIYF

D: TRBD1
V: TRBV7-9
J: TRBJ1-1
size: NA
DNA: TGTGCCAGCAGCTTAGTTGTTGTCAGACAGGGAACTGAAGCTTTCTTT
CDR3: CASSLVVVRQGTEAFF

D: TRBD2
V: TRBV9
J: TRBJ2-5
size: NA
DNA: TGTGCCAGCAGCGCCATCCTAGCGGGAGGGCCAACATGGGAGACCCAGTACTTC
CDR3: CASSAILAGGPTWETQYF